The 24 T cell receptor beta chains in this list originate from one sample, sequenced in a study of blood T cell repertoires in COVID-19. The repertoire was sequenced with immunoSEQ multiplex PCR; TCRdb's copy has only in-frame clones and lacks some. This table holds roughly 120,000 clones, 75% to 90% found once. Material for sequencing was peripheral blood. These receptors all come from a woman older than 75 with COVID-19, enrolled during active disease.

V and J are TRBV6-2 or TRBV6-3 and TRBJ2-5; perhaps TRBD1 as D (6 bases). The CDR3 totals 15 residues. In germline, CDR1 is MNHEY, CDR2 SVGEGT. Trimming removed 1 base at V and 5 bases at J, with 14 bases between. CDR3 sequence reads: CASSYWGTHQETQYF. In DNA, the CDR3 is TGTGCCAGCAGTTACTGGGGGACACATCAGGAGACCCAGTACTTC.

This rearrangement joins TRBV6-5 to TRBJ2-1; D gene unclear. CDR3 length: 13 residues. CDR1 is MNHEY, CDR2 SVGAGI, per germline. The ends were cut back, 0 bases at V and 12 bases at J, with 12 bases in the middle. Here the CDR3 reads CASSYSVQSLQFF. Here the CDR3 DNA reads TGTGCCAGCAGTTACTCGGTCCAGTCTCTGCAGTTCTTC.

The chain has TRBV7-2 and TRBJ1-1; 11 nucleotides align to TRBD1. In germline, CDR1 is SGHTA, CDR2 FQGNSA. V was pared by 5 bases and J by 0 bases, with 8 bases of the junction left unmatched. CDR3 size: 17 residues. The DNA of the CDR3 is TGTGCCAGCAGCGACGGGACAGGGGGAACCCTGAACACTGAAGCTTTCTTT. Its protein is CASSDGTGGTLNTEAFF.

This chain connects TRBV5-4 to TRBJ2-1, with 9 nucleotides matching TRBD1. This CDR3 has 14 residues. From germline, CDR1 is SGHNT and CDR2 YYREEE (reference sequence). V was clipped by 4 bases and J by 8 bases; unmatched bases: 7. CDR3 nucleotides: TGTGCCAGCAGCCCGGGACAGGGTATCGATGAGCAGTTCTTC. This codes for CASSPGQGIDEQFF. The complete variable domain, with remaining parts taken from reference TRBV5-4 and TRBJ2-1, reads ETGVTQSPTHLIKTRGQQVTLRCSSQSGHNTVSWYQQALGQGPQFIFQYYREEENGRGNFPPRFSGLQFPNYSSELNVNALELDDSALYLCASSPGQGIDEQFFGPGTRLTVL.

The chain carries TRBV12-5 and TRBJ2-3; D is undetermined. The V end was cut by 7 bases, the J end by 3 bases, with 14 bases between. The CDR3 is 14 residues long. Germline V CDR1 and CDR2: LGHNT, FRNRAP. The CDR3 DNA follows: TGTGCTAGTGCCCCGACACTTAAGACAGATACGCAGTATTTT. Its translation: CASAPTLKTDTQYF.

The count of this clone is one. CDR3 residues: CASREGQTYEQYF. CDR3 coding DNA: TGTGCCAGCAGAGAGGGACAGACCTACGAGCAGTACTTC. J is TRBJ2-7 and V is TRBV28, with 7 bases matching TRBD1. The CDR3 loop spans 13 amino acids. Germline V gives CDR1 MDHEN, CDR2 SYDVKM. The junction had 4 bases not matched to a gene; V was cut back by 6 bases and J by 2 bases.

CDR3 region: CASSQEGGLAAQFF. For the CDR3, the DNA is TGCGCCAGCAGCCAAGAAGGCGGACTAGCGGCTCAGTTCTTC. V usage is TRBV4-3 and J usage is TRBJ2-1; TRBD2 aligns across 10 bases. Germline V CDR1 and CDR2: LGHNA, YSLEER. The CDR3 runs to 14 residues. Losses at the gene ends were 0 bases for V and 13 bases for J; bases not matched to a gene: 6.

The chain has TRBV29-1 and TRBJ1-3, with D tentatively TRBD1 (5 bases). V dropped 3 bases and J dropped 3 bases, with 12 bases sitting between them. CDR3 size: 14 residues. In germline, CDR1 is SQVTM, CDR2 ANQGSEA. In nucleotides, the CDR3 is TGCAGCGTTGATTCAGCAGGGTATGGAAACACCATATATTTT. As protein: CSVDSAGYGNTIYF.

The rearrangement joins TRBV4-1 to TRBJ2-1; maybe TRBD2 (6 bases). CDR1 and CDR2 (germline): MGHRA, YSYEKL. The CDR3 loop spans 17 amino acids. Trimming cost V 5 bases and J 8 bases, with 25 bases left between them. Written as DNA, the CDR3 is TGCGCCAGCAGCTTAAAGGTTGCGGGACCCCCGGTGGATGAGCAGTTCTTC. Translated, it gives CASSLKVAGPPVDEQFF.

CDR3 amino acids: CASSPSGGNGYTF. The CDR3 bases are TGTGCCAGCAGCCCATCGGGGGGGAATGGCTACACCTTC. V is TRBV7-2 and J is TRBJ1-2, with D possibly being TRBD1 (5 bases). The germline gives CDR1 SGHTA, CDR2 FQGNSA. This CDR3 comprises 13 residues. The V end lost 5 bases, the J end lost 6 bases, and 13 bases lay between the germline ends.

The gene calls are TRBV15 and TRBJ2-5; D is possibly TRBD2 (7 bases). Germline CDR1 LNHNV, CDR2 YYDKDF (reference sequence). V was shortened by 6 bases and J by 3 bases, with 17 bases between the two germline ends. CDR3 length: 15 residues. The CDR3 reads CATRGGGGYEETQYF. Written as DNA, the CDR3 is TGTGCCACCAGAGGGGGGGGCGGATACGAAGAGACCCAGTACTTC.

The chain employs TRBV3-1 (or the pseudogene TRBV3-2) and TRBJ1-2, with 11 bases identical to TRBD1. J gave up 7 bases and V 4 bases, and 5 bases lay outside the gene matches. The germline V gene encodes CDR1 LGHDT and CDR2 YNNKEL (reference sequence). The CDR3 is made up of 14 amino acids. In DNA form, the CDR3 reads TGTGCCAGCAGCCCCACCGGGACAGGGGGTGGCTACACCTTC. This encodes CASSPTGTGGGYTF.

This sequence joins TRBV28 and TRBJ1-2; 11 bases map to TRBD1. V shed 6 bases and J 8 bases; nucleotides not matched to a gene: 8. Per the germline V gene, CDR1 is MDHEN and CDR2 is SYDVKM. The CDR3 extends over 14 amino acids. CDR3 in amino acids: CASSRRTGGRGYTF. The DNA of the CDR3 is TGTGCCAGCAGCCGCCGGACAGGGGGCCGGGGCTACACCTTC.

This chain joins TRBV7-6 and TRBJ2-3, with 15 nucleotides matching TRBD2. There are 20 residues in the CDR3. Losses at the gene ends were 5 bases for V and 0 bases for J; bases not matched to a gene: 12. Germline V lookup: CDR1 SGHVS, CDR2 FNYEAQ. CDR3 coding DNA: TGTGCCAGCAGCCGGGTCATGGGACTAGCGGGAGGAACTAGCACAGATACGCAGTATTTT. Residues: CASSRVMGLAGGTSTDTQYF.

This clone was found a few times. This chain connects TRBV11-1 to TRBJ2-7, with TRBD2 matching 7 bases. Germline V gene sequence: CDR1 SGHAT, CDR2 FQDESV (reference sequence). CDR3 length: 15 amino acids. V lost 5 bases and J lost 2; bases outside the gene matches: 9. The CDR3 loop is CASSLKSGTPYEQYF. CDR3 bases: TGTGCCAGCAGCCTGAAGAGCGGGACCCCCTACGAGCAGTACTTC.

This sequence joins TRBV6-2 or TRBV6-3 and TRBJ2-7; possibly TRBD2 for D (6 bases). V was shortened by 4 bases and J by 6 bases, with 22 bases between the two germline ends. Germline CDR1 and CDR2: MNHEY and SVGEGT. The CDR3 runs to 16 residues. The CDR3 region has the DNA TGTGCCAGCAGTTTTTCGGACGCCCTAGAGGGAGGCGAGCAGTACTTC. This translates into CASSFSDALEGGEQYF.

The V and J genes are TRBV11-2 and TRBJ1-1; 7 bases line up with TRBD1. The CDR3 has 16 amino acids. Unmatched junction bases numbered 10, after V lost 6 bases and J lost 0 bases. Germline V lookup: CDR1 SGHAT, CDR2 FQNNGV. CDR3 sequence (DNA): TGTGCCAGCAGTCATTACGAAGGGACAGTGAACACTGAAGCTTTCTTT. Its protein product is CASSHYEGTVNTEAFF.

The chain recombines TRBV5-6 with TRBJ1-1; no reliable D call. The ends were cut back, 5 bases at V and 6 bases at J, with 8 bases in the middle. CDR1 SGHDT and CDR2 YYEEEE come from the germline V gene. CDR3 length: 11 residues. The CDR3 loop is CASSLQAEAFF. In DNA form, the CDR3 reads TGTGCCAGCAGTCTCCAGGCTGAAGCTTTCTTT.

This clone ranks as medium-sized. This rearrangement joins TRBV6-4 to TRBJ2-1; 9 nucleotides align to TRBD1. V was clipped by 4 bases and J by 6 bases; unmatched bases: 7. The CDR3 extends over 15 amino acids. CDR1 is MRHNA and CDR2 is SNTAGT in the germline V gene. CDR3 region: CASSVEQGASNEQFF. The CDR3 DNA follows: TGTGCCAGCAGTGTTGAACAGGGGGCTAGCAATGAGCAGTTCTTC.

The V call is TRBV6-5, the J call TRBJ2-5; weak D call: TRBD2 (6 bases). The CDR3 is 12 amino acids. Between the trimmed V and J ends, which lost 0 bases and 7 bases, there was a span of 6 bases. Germline CDR1 is MNHEY and CDR2 is SVGAGI. The CDR3 DNA is TGTGCCAGCAGTTACTCGGGGGGGACCCAGTACTTC. Translating it yields CASSYSGGTQYF.

This chain connects TRBV7-2 to TRBJ2-1, with 9 bases matching TRBD2. Looked up from germline, CDR1 is SGHTA and CDR2 is FQGNSA. V was clipped by 1 base and J by 5 bases; unmatched bases: 3. The CDR3 runs to 15 residues. The CDR3, as DNA: TGTGCCAGCAGCTTAGGGGCTAGCGGGAACAATGAGCAGTTCTTC. Its translation: CASSLGASGNNEQFF.

The chain links TRBV5-1 to TRBJ1-1; perhaps TRBD1 as D (5 bases). Trimming pared 5 bases from V and 5 bases from J, leaving 19 bases between. CDR3 length: 15 amino acids. Per the germline V gene, CDR1 is SGHRS and CDR2 is YFSETQ. The CDR3, as DNA: TGCGCCAGCAGTGAGACGGGATTTCGGGGGACTGAAGCTTTCTTT. Its translation is CASSETGFRGTEAFF.

This clone was counted once. This chain uses TRBV6-5 with TRBJ1-4; possible D gene TRBD1, 6 bases. From germline, CDR1 is MNHEY and CDR2 SVGAGI. The V gene lost 7 bases and the J gene lost 4 bases, with 13 bases spanning the gap. This CDR3 is built from 14 residues. DNA for the CDR3: TGTGCCAGCAACCTTGGACAGCATAATGAAAAACTGTTTTTT. It translates to CASNLGQHNEKLFF.

The gene calls are TRBV4-2 and TRBJ1-1; a weak D match, TRBD1 (5 bases). CDR3 size: 15 residues. Germline V gene lookup returns CDR1 LGHNA and CDR2 YNFKEQ. Trimming took off 4 bases at V and 0 bases at J, with 12 bases between the two ends. CDR3 protein: CASSPTRDLNTEAFF. Here the CDR3 DNA reads TGTGCCAGCAGCCCGACCAGGGATTTGAACACTGAAGCTTTCTTT.